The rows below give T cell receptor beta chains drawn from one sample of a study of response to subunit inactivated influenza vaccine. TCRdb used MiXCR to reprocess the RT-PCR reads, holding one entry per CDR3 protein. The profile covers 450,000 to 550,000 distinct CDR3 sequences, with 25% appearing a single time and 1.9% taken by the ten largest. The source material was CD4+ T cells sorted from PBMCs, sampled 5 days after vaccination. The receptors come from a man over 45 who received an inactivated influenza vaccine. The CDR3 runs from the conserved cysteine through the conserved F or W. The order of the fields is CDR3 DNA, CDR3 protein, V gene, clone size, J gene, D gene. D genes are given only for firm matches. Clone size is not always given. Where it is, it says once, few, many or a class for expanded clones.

CDR3 DNA: TGTGCCAGCAGCTTATACGGGGGCTCGAACACCGGGGAGCTGTTTTTT
CDR3 protein: CASSLYGGSNTGELFF
V gene: TRBV7-2
clone size: few
J gene: TRBJ2-2
D gene: NA

CDR3 DNA: TGTGCCAGCAGCCCGCAGGGATCTTACGAGCAGTACTTC
CDR3 protein: CASSPQGSYEQYF
V gene: TRBV5-1
clone size: many
J gene: TRBJ2-7
D gene: NA

CDR3 DNA: TGTGCCAGCAGTTTAACAGCCAAAAACATTCAGTACTTC
CDR3 protein: CASSLTAKNIQYF
V gene: TRBV27
clone size: NA
J gene: TRBJ2-4
D gene: NA

CDR3 DNA: TGTGCTACCCGGGGGAAATCGAGTCTCCATGAGCAGTTCTTC
CDR3 protein: CATRGKSSLHEQFF
V gene: TRBV3-1
clone size: few
J gene: TRBJ2-1
D gene: NA

CDR3 DNA: TGCGCCAGCAGCGGGACGAATGAGCAGTTCTTC
CDR3 protein: CASSGTNEQFF
V gene: TRBV2
clone size: many
J gene: TRBJ2-1
D gene: TRBD2

CDR3 DNA: TGTGCCAGCAGCACTGGAGGAAACGGGATCGCGAACACCGGGGAGCTGTTTTTT
CDR3 protein: CASSTGGNGIANTGELFF
V gene: TRBV5-6
clone size: few
J gene: TRBJ2-2
D gene: NA

CDR3 DNA: TGTGCCAGCAGTCCAGAGGTTGCCGGGACAGCATCCTACGAGCAGTACTTC
CDR3 protein: CASSPEVAGTASYEQYF
V gene: TRBV12-3/TRBV12-4
clone size: NA
J gene: TRBJ2-7
D gene: TRBD1

CDR3 DNA: TGCAGCGTTGATCGGGACAGAGCCTACAATGAGCAGTTCTTC
CDR3 protein: CSVDRDRAYNEQFF
V gene: TRBV29-1
clone size: many
J gene: TRBJ2-1
D gene: TRBD1

CDR3 DNA: TGTGCCAGCAGTTTAGCGGGGGATCAGCCCCAGCATTTT
CDR3 protein: CASSLAGDQPQHF
V gene: TRBV12-3/TRBV12-4
clone size: many
J gene: TRBJ1-5
D gene: NA

CDR3 DNA: TGCGCCAGCACCAAGGACAGGACGAACACTGAAGCTTTCTTT
CDR3 protein: CASTKDRTNTEAFF
V gene: TRBV5-1
clone size: few
J gene: TRBJ1-1
D gene: TRBD1

CDR3 DNA: TGCGCCAGCAGCCAATGGCTAGCGGACACAGATACGCAGTATTTT
CDR3 protein: CASSQWLADTDTQYF
V gene: TRBV4-3
clone size: NA
J gene: TRBJ2-3
D gene: TRBD2

CDR3 DNA: TGTGCCATCAGTGACCAGAGCACTGGAAACACCATATATTTT
CDR3 protein: CAISDQSTGNTIYF
V gene: TRBV10-3
clone size: few
J gene: TRBJ1-3
D gene: NA

CDR3 DNA: TGTGCCAGCAGCTTAGGACAGGGTACGAAGACCCAGTACTTC
CDR3 protein: CASSLGQGTKTQYF
V gene: TRBV7-9
clone size: NA
J gene: TRBJ2-5
D gene: TRBD1

CDR3 DNA: TGTGCCAGCAGCCTAACAGGGCTCTCGGGCGGCACTGAAGCTTTCTTT
CDR3 protein: CASSLTGLSGGTEAFF
V gene: TRBV7-9
clone size: few
J gene: TRBJ1-1
D gene: NA

CDR3 DNA: TGTGCCAGCAGTTTTTTTGGCAGGCCCTTGGAGCAGTTCTTC
CDR3 protein: CASSFFGRPLEQFF
V gene: TRBV12-3/TRBV12-4
clone size: NA
J gene: TRBJ2-1
D gene: NA

CDR3 DNA: TGCAGTGCTAGAGTAGCGACAAGTCTAGCTTTCTTT
CDR3 protein: CSARVATSLAFF
V gene: TRBV20-1
clone size: few
J gene: TRBJ1-1
D gene: NA

CDR3 DNA: TGTGCCAGCAGTGAAATAGCGCGGGATGAGCAGTTCTTC
CDR3 protein: CASSEIARDEQFF
V gene: TRBV6-1
clone size: NA
J gene: TRBJ2-1
D gene: NA

CDR3 DNA: TGTGCCAGCAGCTTGGCGCCAGCGCCGTACGAGCAGTACTTC
CDR3 protein: CASSLAPAPYEQYF
V gene: TRBV5-5
clone size: NA
J gene: TRBJ2-7
D gene: NA

CDR3 DNA: TGTGCCAGCAGAGAAAGGGGGGTCAAAAACATTCAGTACTTC
CDR3 protein: CASRERGVKNIQYF
V gene: TRBV5-6
clone size: few
J gene: TRBJ2-4
D gene: NA

CDR3 DNA: TGTGCCAGCAGCTTACCGCCAGGCTCCTACGAGCAGTACTTC
CDR3 protein: CASSLPPGSYEQYF
V gene: TRBV7-9
clone size: NA
J gene: TRBJ2-7
D gene: NA

CDR3 DNA: TGTGCCATCAGTGAGTCGCTCGACTACTTCTCTGGGGCCAACGTCCTGACTTTC
CDR3 protein: CAISESLDYFSGANVLTF
V gene: TRBV10-3
clone size: few
J gene: TRBJ2-6
D gene: NA

CDR3 DNA: TGCGCCAGCAGCCGACAGATGACGGACGGCTACGAGCAGTACTTC
CDR3 protein: CASSRQMTDGYEQYF
V gene: TRBV4-1
clone size: few
J gene: TRBJ2-7
D gene: NA

CDR3 DNA: TGTGCCAGCAGTTGGGGAGGCCTAGCAGAGCAGTTCTTC
CDR3 protein: CASSWGGLAEQFF
V gene: TRBV12-3/TRBV12-4
clone size: NA
J gene: TRBJ2-1
D gene: NA

CDR3 DNA: TGCGCCAGCAGCCGAGGGACAGGCACCTACAATGAGCAGTTCTTC
CDR3 protein: CASSRGTGTYNEQFF
V gene: TRBV4-3
clone size: few
J gene: TRBJ2-1
D gene: TRBD1

CDR3 DNA: TGCGCCAGCAGCTCCAGAGCGGGGATCACAGATACGCAGTATTTT
CDR3 protein: CASSSRAGITDTQYF
V gene: TRBV5-1
clone size: NA
J gene: TRBJ2-3
D gene: TRBD2

CDR3 DNA: TGTGCCATCAGGGGATGGGAAGGGTCCTACAATGAGCAGTTCTTC
CDR3 protein: CAIRGWEGSYNEQFF
V gene: TRBV10-3
clone size: NA
J gene: TRBJ2-1
D gene: NA

CDR3 DNA: TGTGCCAGCAGCCGGGGACAGGGAAACTATGGCTACACCTTC
CDR3 protein: CASSRGQGNYGYTF
V gene: TRBV12-3/TRBV12-4
clone size: many
J gene: TRBJ1-2
D gene: TRBD1

CDR3 DNA: TGTGCCAGCAGCTTGGATATGGGGACAGACTACAATGAGCAGTTCTTC
CDR3 protein: CASSLDMGTDYNEQFF
V gene: TRBV5-5
clone size: NA
J gene: TRBJ2-1
D gene: TRBD1